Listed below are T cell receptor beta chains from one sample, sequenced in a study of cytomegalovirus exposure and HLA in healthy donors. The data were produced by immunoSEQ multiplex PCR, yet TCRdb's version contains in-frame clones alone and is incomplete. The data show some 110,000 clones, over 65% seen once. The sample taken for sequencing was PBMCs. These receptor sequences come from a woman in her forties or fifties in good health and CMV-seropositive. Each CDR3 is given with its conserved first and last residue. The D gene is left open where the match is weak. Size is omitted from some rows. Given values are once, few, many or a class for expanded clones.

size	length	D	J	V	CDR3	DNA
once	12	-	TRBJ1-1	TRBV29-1	CSGRGMNTEAFF	TGCAGCGGGAGGGGCATGAACACTGAAGCTTTCTTT
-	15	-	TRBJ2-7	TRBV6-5	CASSYSMYRSGEQYF	TGTGCCAGCAGTTACTCGATGTACAGGTCGGGCGAGCAGTACTTC
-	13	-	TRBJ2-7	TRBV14	CASSLVPSGEQYF	TGTGCCAGCAGCCTTGTCCCCTCGGGCGAGCAGTACTTC
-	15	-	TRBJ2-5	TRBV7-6	CASSLFTSQRETQYF	TGTGCCAGCAGCTTATTTACTAGTCAGCGGGAGACCCAGTACTTC
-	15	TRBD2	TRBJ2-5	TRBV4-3	CASSQVGTSGETQYF	TGCGCCAGCAGCCAAGTAGGGACTAGCGGGGAGACCCAGTACTTC
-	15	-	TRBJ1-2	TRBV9	CASSVDPLGVYGYTF	TGTGCCAGCAGCGTAGATCCTTTGGGAGTCTATGGCTACACCTTC
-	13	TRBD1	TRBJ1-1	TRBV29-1	CSVIRTGDTEAFF	TGCAGCGTAATTCGGACAGGGGATACTGAAGCTTTCTTT
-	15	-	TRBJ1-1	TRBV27	CASSLIWTANTEAFF	TGTGCCAGCAGTTTGATTTGGACAGCGAACACTGAAGCTTTCTTT
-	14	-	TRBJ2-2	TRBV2	CASSNNGNTGELFF	TGTGCCAGCAGTAATAACGGGAACACCGGGGAGCTGTTTTTT
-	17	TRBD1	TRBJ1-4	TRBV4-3	CASSQEWRQGSDEKLFF	TGCGCCAGCAGCCAAGAGTGGAGACAGGGATCAGATGAAAAACTGTTTTTT
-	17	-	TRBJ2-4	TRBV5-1	CASSLPRIQGSGNIQYF	TGCGCCAGCAGCCTCCCTAGGATCCAAGGTTCGGGAAACATTCAGTACTTC
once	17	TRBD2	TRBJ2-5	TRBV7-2	CASSLGSTSVRQETQYF	TGTGCCAGCAGCTTAGGATCGACTAGCGTTAGGCAAGAGACCCAGTACTTC
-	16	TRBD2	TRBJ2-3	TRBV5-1	CASSLTASGSTDTQYF	TGCGCCAGCAGCTTGACAGCTAGCGGGAGCACAGATACGCAGTATTTT
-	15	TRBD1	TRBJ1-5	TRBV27	CASRGTVISNQPQHF	TGTGCCAGCAGGGGGACAGTTATTAGCAATCAGCCCCAGCATTTT
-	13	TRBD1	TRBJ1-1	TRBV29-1	CSVGQGLNTEAFF	TGCAGCGTCGGACAGGGTCTGAACACTGAAGCTTTCTTT
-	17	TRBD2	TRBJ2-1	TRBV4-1	CASSQVRTSGEVNEQFF	TGCGCCAGCAGCCAGGTTCGGACTAGCGGGGAGGTCAATGAGCAGTTCTTC
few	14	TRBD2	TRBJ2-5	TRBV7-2	CASSSAGGWETQYF	TGTGCCAGCAGCTCCGCGGGGGGCTGGGAGACCCAGTACTTC
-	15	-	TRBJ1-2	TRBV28	CASTTGGQTNYGYTF	TGTGCCAGCACCACCGGCGGACAGACTAACTATGGCTACACCTTC
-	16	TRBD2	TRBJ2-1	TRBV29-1	CSTKLGLAGGHNEQFF	TGCAGCACAAAGCTAGGACTAGCGGGGGGTCATAATGAGCAGTTCTTC
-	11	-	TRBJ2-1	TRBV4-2	CASSSLNEQFF	TGTGCCAGCAGCTCCCTCAATGAGCAGTTCTTC
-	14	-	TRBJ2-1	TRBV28	CASGGAPHYNEQFF	TGTGCCAGCGGCGGGGCTCCTCATTACAATGAGCAGTTCTTC
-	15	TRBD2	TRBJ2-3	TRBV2	CASSEASGGQNTQYF	TGTGCCAGCAGTGAGGCTAGCGGGGGGCAAAATACGCAGTATTTT
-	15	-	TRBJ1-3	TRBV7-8	CASSLVTGTGNTIYF	TGTGCCAGCAGCTTAGTCACAGGGACTGGAAACACCATATATTTT
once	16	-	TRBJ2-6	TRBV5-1	CASSLGGSEGANVLTF	TGCGCCAGCAGCTTGGGAGGGTCGGAAGGGGCCAACGTCCTGACTTTC
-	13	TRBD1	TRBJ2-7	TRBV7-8	CASSSTGSHEQYF	TGTGCCAGCAGCTCGACAGGGTCCCACGAGCAGTACTTC
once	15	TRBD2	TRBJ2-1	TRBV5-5	CASSLGGSGLNEQFF	TGTGCCAGCAGCTTGGGCGGGAGTGGCCTAAATGAGCAGTTCTTC
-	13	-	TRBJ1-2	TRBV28	CASSSGTEDGYTF	TGTGCCAGCAGTTCCGGGACTGAAGATGGCTACACCTTC
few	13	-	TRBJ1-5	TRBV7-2	CASSFNRDQPQHF	TGTGCCAGCAGCTTCAACAGGGATCAGCCCCAGCATTTT
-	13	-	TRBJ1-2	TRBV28	CASSPGGPYGYTF	TGTGCCAGCAGTCCGGGAGGACCCTATGGCTACACCTTC
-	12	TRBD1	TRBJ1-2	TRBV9	CASSIGQGGYTF	TGTGCCAGCAGCATCGGACAGGGTGGCTACACCTTC
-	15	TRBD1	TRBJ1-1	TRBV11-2	CASSLGAGGLTEAFF	TGTGCCAGCAGCTTAGGAGCAGGGGGCCTCACTGAAGCTTTCTTT
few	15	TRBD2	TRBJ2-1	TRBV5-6	CASSLPSGGQYEQFF	TGTGCCAGCAGCTTGCCATCGGGAGGGCAATATGAGCAGTTCTTC
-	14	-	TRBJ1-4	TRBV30	CAWSADSLNEKLFF	TGTGCCTGGAGTGCTGACTCGTTGAATGAAAAACTGTTTTTT
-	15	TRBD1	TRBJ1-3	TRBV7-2	CASSSQGAGGNTIYF	TGTGCCAGCAGCTCACAGGGGGCTGGTGGAAACACCATATATTTT
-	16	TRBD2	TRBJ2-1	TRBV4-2	CASSQEPSGIYNEQFF	TGTGCCAGCAGCCAAGAACCTAGCGGGATCTACAATGAGCAGTTCTTC
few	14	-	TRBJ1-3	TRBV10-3	CAISDSHTGNTIYF	TGTGCCATCAGTGACAGTCATACCGGAAACACCATATATTTT
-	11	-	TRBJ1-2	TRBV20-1	CSARREYGYTF	TGCAGTGCCCGAAGAGAGTATGGCTACACCTTC
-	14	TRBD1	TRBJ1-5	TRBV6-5	CASSRQGSNQPQHF	TGTGCCAGCAGCAGACAGGGGAGCAATCAGCCCCAGCATTTT
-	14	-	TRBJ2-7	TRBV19	CASSLNGQFAEQYF	TGTGCCAGTAGTTTGAACGGACAGTTCGCCGAGCAGTACTTC
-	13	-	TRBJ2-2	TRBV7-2	CASSQTGFGELFF	TGTGCCAGCAGCCAAACAGGGTTCGGGGAGCTGTTTTTT
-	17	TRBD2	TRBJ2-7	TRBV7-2	CASSFRTSGGGRDEQYF	TGTGCCAGCAGCTTCCGTACTAGCGGGGGGGGACGGGACGAGCAGTACTTC
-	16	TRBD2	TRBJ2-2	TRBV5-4	CASSPLAGGSTGELFF	TGTGCCAGCAGCCCTCTAGCGGGAGGGAGCACCGGGGAGCTGTTTTTT
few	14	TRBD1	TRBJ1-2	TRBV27	CASSLFDRGYGYTF	TGTGCCAGCAGTTTATTTGACAGGGGCTATGGCTACACCTTC
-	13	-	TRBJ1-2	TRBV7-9	CASSLLGLYGYTF	TGTGCCAGCAGCTTATTGGGGCTCTATGGCTACACCTTC
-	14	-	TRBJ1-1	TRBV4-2	CASSRTRVSAEAFF	TGTGCCAGCAGCCGAACCAGGGTTTCCGCTGAAGCTTTCTTT
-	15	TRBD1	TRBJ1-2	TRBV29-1	CSVVGQGEERGGYTF	TGCAGCGTTGTTGGGCAGGGGGAAGAGAGAGGCGGCTACACCTTC
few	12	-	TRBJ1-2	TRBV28	CASSFMRYGYTF	TGTGCCAGCAGTTTCATGAGATATGGCTACACCTTC
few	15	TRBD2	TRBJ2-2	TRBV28	CASRPTSGNTGELFF	TGTGCCAGCAGGCCTACTAGCGGAAACACCGGGGAGCTGTTTTTT
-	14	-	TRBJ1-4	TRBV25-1	CASSESEANEKLFF	TGTGCCAGCAGTGAATCGGAGGCTAATGAAAAACTGTTTTTT
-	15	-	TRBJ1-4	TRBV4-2	CASSQPGATNEKLFF	TGTGCCAGCAGCCAACCGGGAGCAACTAATGAAAAACTGTTTTTT
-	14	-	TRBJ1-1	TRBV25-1	CASSESGRATEAFF	TGTGCCAGCAGTGAATCCGGCAGGGCCACTGAAGCTTTCTTT
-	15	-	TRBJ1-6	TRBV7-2	CASSPAGQPSSPLHF	TGTGCCAGCAGCCCGGCGGGGCAACCGTCTTCACCCCTCCACTTT